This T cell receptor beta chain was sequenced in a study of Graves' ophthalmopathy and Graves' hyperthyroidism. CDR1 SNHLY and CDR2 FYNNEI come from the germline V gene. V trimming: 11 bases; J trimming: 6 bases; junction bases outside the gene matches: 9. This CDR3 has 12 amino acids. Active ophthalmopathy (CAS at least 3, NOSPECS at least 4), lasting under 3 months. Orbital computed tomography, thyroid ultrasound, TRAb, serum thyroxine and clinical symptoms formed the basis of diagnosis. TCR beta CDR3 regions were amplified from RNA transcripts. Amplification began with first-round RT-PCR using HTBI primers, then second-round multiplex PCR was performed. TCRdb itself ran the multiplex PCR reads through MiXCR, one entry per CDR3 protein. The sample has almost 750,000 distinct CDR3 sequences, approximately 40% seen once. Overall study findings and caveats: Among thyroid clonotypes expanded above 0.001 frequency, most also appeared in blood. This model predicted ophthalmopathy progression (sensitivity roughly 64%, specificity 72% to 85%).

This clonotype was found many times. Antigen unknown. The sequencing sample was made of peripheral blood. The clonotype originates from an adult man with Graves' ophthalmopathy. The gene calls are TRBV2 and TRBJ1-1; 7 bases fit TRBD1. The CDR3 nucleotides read TGTGCCGGTAGACAGGGACTAGCTGAAGCTTTCTTT. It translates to CAGRQGLAEAFF.